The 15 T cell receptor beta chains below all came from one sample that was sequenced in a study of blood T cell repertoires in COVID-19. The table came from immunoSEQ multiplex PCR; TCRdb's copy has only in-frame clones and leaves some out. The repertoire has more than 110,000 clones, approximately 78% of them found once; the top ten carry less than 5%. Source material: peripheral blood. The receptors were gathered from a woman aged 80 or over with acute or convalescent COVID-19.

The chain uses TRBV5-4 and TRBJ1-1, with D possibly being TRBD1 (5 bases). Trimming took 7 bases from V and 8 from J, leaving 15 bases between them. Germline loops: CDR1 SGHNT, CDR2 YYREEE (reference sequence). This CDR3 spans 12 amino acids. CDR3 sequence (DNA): TGTGCCAGCGGACTTCCCGGGGGAGAAGCTTTCTTT. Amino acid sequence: CASGLPGGEAFF.

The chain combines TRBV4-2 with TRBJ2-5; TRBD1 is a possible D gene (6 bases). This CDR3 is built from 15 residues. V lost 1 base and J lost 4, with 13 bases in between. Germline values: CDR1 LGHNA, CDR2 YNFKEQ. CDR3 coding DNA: TGTGCCAGCAGCCAAGTCAGGGGACCATCAGAGACCCAGTACTTC. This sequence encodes CASSQVRGPSETQYF.

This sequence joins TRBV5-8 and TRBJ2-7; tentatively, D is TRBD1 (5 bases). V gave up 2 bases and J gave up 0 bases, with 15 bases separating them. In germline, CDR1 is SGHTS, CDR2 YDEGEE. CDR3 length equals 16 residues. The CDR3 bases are TGTGCCAGCAGCTTATTTTTACAGGTTAGCTCCTACGAGCAGTACTTC. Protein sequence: CASSLFLQVSSYEQYF.

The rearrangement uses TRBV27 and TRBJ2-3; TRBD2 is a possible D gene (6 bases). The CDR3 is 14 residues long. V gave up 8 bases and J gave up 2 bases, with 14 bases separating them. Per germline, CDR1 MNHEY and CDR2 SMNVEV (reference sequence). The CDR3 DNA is TGTGCCAGCGGGATAGCGGATACCACAGATACGCAGTATTTT. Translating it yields CASGIADTTDTQYF.

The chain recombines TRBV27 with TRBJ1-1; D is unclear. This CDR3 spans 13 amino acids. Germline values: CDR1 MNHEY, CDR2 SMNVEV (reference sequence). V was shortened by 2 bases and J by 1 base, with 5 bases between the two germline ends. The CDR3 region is CASSLVQNTEAFF. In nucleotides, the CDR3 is TGTGCCAGCAGTTTAGTACAGAACACTGAAGCTTTCTTT.

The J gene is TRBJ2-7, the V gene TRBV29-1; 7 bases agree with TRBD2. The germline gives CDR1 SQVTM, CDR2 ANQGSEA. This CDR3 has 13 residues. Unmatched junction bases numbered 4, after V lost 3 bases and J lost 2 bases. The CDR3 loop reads CSVEFGGAYEQYF. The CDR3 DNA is TGCAGCGTTGAGTTTGGGGGGGCCTACGAGCAGTACTTC.

For the CDR3, the DNA is TGTGCCAGCAAGACTACTGGGGCCAACGTCCTGACTTTC. It yields the protein CASKTTGANVLTF. The J gene is TRBJ2-6, the V gene TRBV2, with D possibly matching TRBD2 (5 bases). The CDR3 length is 13 residues. V lost 7 bases, J lost 2 bases, and 6 bases lay in between. Germline values: CDR1 SNHLY, CDR2 FYNNEI.

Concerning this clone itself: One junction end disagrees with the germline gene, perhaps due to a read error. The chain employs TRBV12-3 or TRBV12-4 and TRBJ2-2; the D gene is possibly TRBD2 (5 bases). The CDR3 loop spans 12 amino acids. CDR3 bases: TGCGGTAGCGAAAGGAACACCGGGGAGCTGTTTTTT. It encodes CGSERNTGELFF.

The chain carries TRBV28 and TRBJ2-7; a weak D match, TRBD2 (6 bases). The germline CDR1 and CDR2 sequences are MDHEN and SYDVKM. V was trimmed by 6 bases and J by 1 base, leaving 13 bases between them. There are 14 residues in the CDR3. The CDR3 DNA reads TGTGCCAGCAGGGACTATCTGAGTTCCTACGAGCAGTACTTC. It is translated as CASRDYLSSYEQYF.

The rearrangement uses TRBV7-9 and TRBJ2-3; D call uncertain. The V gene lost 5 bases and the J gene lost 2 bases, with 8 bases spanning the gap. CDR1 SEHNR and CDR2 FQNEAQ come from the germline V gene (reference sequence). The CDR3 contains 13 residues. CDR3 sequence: CASSPSLTDTQYF. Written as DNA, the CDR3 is TGTGCCAGCAGCCCTTCTCTCACAGATACGCAGTATTTT.

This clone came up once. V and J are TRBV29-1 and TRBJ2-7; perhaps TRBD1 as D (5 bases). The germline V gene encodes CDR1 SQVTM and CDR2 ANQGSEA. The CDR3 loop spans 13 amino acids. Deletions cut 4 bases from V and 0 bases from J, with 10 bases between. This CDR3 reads CSVVVTGSYEQYF. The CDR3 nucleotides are TGCAGCGTTGTCGTCACAGGCTCCTACGAGCAGTACTTC.

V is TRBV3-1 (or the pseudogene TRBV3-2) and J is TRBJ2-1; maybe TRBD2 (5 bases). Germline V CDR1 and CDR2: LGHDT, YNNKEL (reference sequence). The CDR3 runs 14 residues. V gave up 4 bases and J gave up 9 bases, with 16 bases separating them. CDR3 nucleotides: TGTGCCAGCAGCCTAGCCCTGGGAGCAGGTGAGCAGTTCTTC. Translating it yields CASSLALGAGEQFF.

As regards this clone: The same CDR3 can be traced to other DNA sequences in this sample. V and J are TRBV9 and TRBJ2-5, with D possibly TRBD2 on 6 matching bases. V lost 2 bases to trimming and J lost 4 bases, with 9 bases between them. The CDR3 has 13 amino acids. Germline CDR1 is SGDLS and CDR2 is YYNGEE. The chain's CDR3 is CASSVGGGETQYF. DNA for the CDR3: TGTGCCAGCAGCGTGGGGGGAGGAGAGACCCAGTACTTC.

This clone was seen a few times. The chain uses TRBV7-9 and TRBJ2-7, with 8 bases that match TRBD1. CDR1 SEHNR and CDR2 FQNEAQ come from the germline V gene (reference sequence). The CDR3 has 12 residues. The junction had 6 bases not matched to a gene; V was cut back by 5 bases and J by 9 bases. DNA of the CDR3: TGTGCCAGCAGCCTGGACAGGGTCTCGCAGTACTTC. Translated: CASSLDRVSQYF.

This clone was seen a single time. The CDR3: CASSQDIRTGTGEETQYF. For the CDR3, the DNA is TGTGCCAGCAGCCAAGACATCAGAACCGGGACAGGGGAAGAGACCCAGTACTTC. This sequence joins TRBV4-2 and TRBJ2-5, with 10 bases lining up with TRBD1. The CDR3 loop spans 18 amino acids. V was clipped by 0 bases and J by 3 bases; unmatched bases: 10. The V gene's germline CDR1 is LGHNA and CDR2 YNFKEQ.